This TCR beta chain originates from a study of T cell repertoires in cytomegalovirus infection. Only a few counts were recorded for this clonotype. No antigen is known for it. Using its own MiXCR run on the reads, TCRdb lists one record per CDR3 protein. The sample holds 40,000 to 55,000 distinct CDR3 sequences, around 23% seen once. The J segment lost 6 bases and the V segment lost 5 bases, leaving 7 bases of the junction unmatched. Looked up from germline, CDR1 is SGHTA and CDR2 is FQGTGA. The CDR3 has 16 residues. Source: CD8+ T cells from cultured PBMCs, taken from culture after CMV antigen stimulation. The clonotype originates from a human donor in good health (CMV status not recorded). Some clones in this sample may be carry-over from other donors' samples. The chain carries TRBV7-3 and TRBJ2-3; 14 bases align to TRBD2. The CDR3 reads CASSPRTSGGKDTQYF. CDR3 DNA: TGTGCCAGCAGCCCCCGGACTAGCGGGGGGAAGGATACGCAGTATTTT.